The text below deals with one T cell receptor beta chain. Antigen specificity is unknown. This record belongs to a study of cytomegalovirus exposure and HLA in healthy donors. Study as a whole: Earlier findings included about 120 million unique TCR beta sequences obtained from 170 million or so T cells.

Findings of the study overall: Reported findings show TCR beta sequences accurately forecast HLA-A and HLA-B alleles in most subjects. In a later analysis, 15,000 to 20,000 TCR beta sequences were associated with HLA alleles at 0.05 false discovery rate. Later analysis associated a missense DCLRE1C variant with TCR beta V- and J-gene trimming.

In the PCR, 60 Vbeta and 13 Jbeta primers were used. Here immunoSEQ multiplex PCR was the method, and the copy in TCRdb shows in-frame clones only, minus some. The sample has about 160,000 clones; roughly 80% are singletons. The receptor's source is a man aged 40-49 years in good health and CMV-seronegative. The specimen sequenced was PBMCs.

CDR3 sequence reads: CASSIGQGNEQYF. CDR3 in DNA: TGTGCCAGTAGTATCGGACAGGGAAACGAGCAGTACTTC. V is TRBV19 and J is TRBJ2-7; 8 nucleotides agree with TRBD1. This CDR3 contains 13 residues. CDR1 and CDR2 from the germline V gene are LNHDA and SQIVND (reference sequence). J was trimmed by 5 bases and V by 3 bases; bases with no gene match: 3.